This is a list of T cell receptor beta chains from one sample in a study of cytomegalovirus exposure and HLA in healthy donors. Clones were read by immunoSEQ multiplex PCR, and TCRdb kept only the in-frame ones, dropping some. The table shows about 95,000 clones, with 60% to 85% occurring only once. Sequenced: PBMCs. Receptor source: a woman in her thirties or forties in good health and CMV-seronegative. CDR3s leave out the opening cysteine and the closing phenylalanine or tryptophan.

V gene	J gene	CDR3 protein
TRBV29-1	TRBJ2-3	SVGLAGFQDTQY
TRBV19	TRBJ1-2	ASRSTGIRGYT
TRBV6-6	TRBJ2-2	ASIKQGNTGELF
TRBV6-5	TRBJ2-7	ASSYRTSGGEQY
TRBV12-5	TRBJ1-1	ASGLRDRGTEAF
TRBV7-6	TRBJ1-6	ASSPRDRQGSPLH
TRBV2	TRBJ2-5	ASGGVEETQY
TRBV6-1	TRBJ1-5	ASSDPLIRGVTSNQPQH
TRBV7-9	TRBJ1-4	ASSPRTGVIEKLF
TRBV4-3	TRBJ1-1	ASSQDQGRGEAF
TRBV5-5	TRBJ2-1	ASSSMTGSYNEQF
TRBV2	TRBJ1-4	ASSEGWGGINEKLF
TRBV20-1	TRBJ1-2	SALSGYGYT
TRBV5-1	TRBJ1-1	ASSIGGSGTEAF
TRBV28	TRBJ1-1	ASSYRGNTEAF
TRBV5-1	TRBJ2-7	ASSQRGESYEQY
TRBV28	TRBJ2-3	ASVRGGAADTQY
TRBV10-3	TRBJ2-1	AASPTQDEQF
TRBV4-1	TRBJ1-3	ASRTDREMGNTIY
TRBV5-1	TRBJ1-3	ASSFLGTAGNTIY
TRBV7-8	TRBJ1-1	ASSQKRNTEAF
TRBV7-2	TRBJ1-5	ASSLSGTGGPRPQH
TRBV5-1	TRBJ2-7	ASSGGDTRYEQY
TRBV19	TRBJ1-1	ASSMAPLNTEAF
TRBV30	TRBJ2-3	AWSIGTDTQY
TRBV7-9	TRBJ1-5	ASSPSPGNQPQH
TRBV20-1	TRBJ2-7	SAKQGYEQY
TRBV6-5	TRBJ1-2	ASSREGGAGYT
TRBV15	TRBJ1-2	ATSKAGAYGYT
TRBV4-1	TRBJ1-2	ASSQDRVYGYT
TRBV2	TRBJ2-3	ASSLLAGGGTDTQY
TRBV6-1	TRBJ2-1	ASSERGGGYNEQF
TRBV5-1	TRBJ2-5	ASSLSTSEETQY
TRBV4-1	TRBJ2-3	ASTLRGTLTDTQY
TRBV4-2	TRBJ2-1	ASSQGTGVYNEQF
TRBV7-9	TRBJ2-7	ASSSGGAHEQY
TRBV30	TRBJ2-3	AWSVKGGDTQY
TRBV10-3	TRBJ2-1	AISDETSVLGEQF
TRBV6-1	TRBJ1-2	ASRVEAVRDMGYT
TRBV5-3	TRBJ1-1	ARSLVGGAEAF
TRBV29-1	TRBJ1-2	SVRNRENYGYT